These 24 T cell receptor beta chains originate from one sample sequenced in a study of blood T cell repertoires in COVID-19. The protocol was immunoSEQ multiplex PCR, while the TCRdb copy is restricted to in-frame clones and leaves out a portion. The sample shows more than 100,000 clones, 87% of them seen only once. Sequencing input: peripheral blood. The receptors derive from a human donor in a cohort sampled during active COVID-19.

The chain couples TRBV19 to TRBJ2-2, with TRBD1 identical over 10 bases. Germline values: CDR1 LNHDA, CDR2 SQIVND (reference sequence). This CDR3 has 15 residues. Unmatched junction bases numbered 7, after V lost 5 bases and J lost 7 bases. This chain's CDR3 is CASSSLTGGIGELFF. CDR3 in DNA: TGTGCCAGTAGTTCCCTGACAGGGGGCATCGGGGAGCTGTTTTTT.

The V and J genes are TRBV6-5 and TRBJ1-1; D is possibly TRBD1 (6 bases). Germline CDR1 reads MNHEY; CDR2 reads SVGAGI. V lost 3 bases and J lost 1, with 9 bases in between. CDR3 size: 14 residues. CDR3 protein: CASSYMGQNTEAFF. As DNA, the CDR3 is TGTGCCAGCAGTTATATGGGACAGAACACTGAAGCTTTCTTT.

This chain connects TRBV3-1 (or the pseudogene TRBV3-2) to TRBJ1-1; TRBD1 is a possible D gene (6 bases). V shed 4 bases and J shed 0 bases, with 12 bases lying between them. Germline CDR1 is LGHDT and CDR2 is YNNKEL (reference sequence). The CDR3 contains 15 residues. The CDR3 reads CASSPRTVMNTEAFF. The CDR3 region has the DNA TGTGCCAGCAGCCCACGGACAGTAATGAACACTGAAGCTTTCTTT.

The chain has TRBV27 and TRBJ1-2; TRBD1 aligns across 10 bases. Germline trimming cut 5 bases from V and 7 bases from J; bases unmatched to any gene: 4. The germline gives CDR1 MNHEY, CDR2 SMNVEV (reference sequence). The CDR3 contains 13 residues. The CDR3 DNA reads TGTGCCAGCAGTCCCCGGACAGGGGGTGGCTACACCTTC. It is translated as CASSPRTGGGYTF.

The chain carries TRBV3-1 (or the pseudogene TRBV3-2) and TRBJ1-2; D not resolved. The V gene lost 6 bases and the J gene lost 7 bases, with 9 bases spanning the gap. The CDR3 loop spans 11 amino acids. Looked up from germline, CDR1 is LGHDT and CDR2 is YNNKEL (reference sequence). The CDR3 is CASRGGSGYTF. CDR3 sequence (DNA): TGTGCCAGCAGGGGAGGGAGTGGCTACACCTTC.

This chain's CDR3 is CASSHRLAANTGELFF. In DNA form, the CDR3 reads TGTGCCAGCAGCCACCGACTAGCGGCGAACACCGGGGAGCTGTTTTTT. This chain joins TRBV3-1 (or the pseudogene TRBV3-2) and TRBJ2-2, with TRBD2 matching 9 bases. V dropped 3 bases and J dropped 0; count of bases not matched to a gene: 2. This CDR3 region has 16 residues. The germline CDR1 and CDR2 sequences are LGHDT and YNNKEL (reference sequence).

The chain is built from TRBV27 and TRBJ1-1, with 7 positions matching TRBD1. This CDR3 contains 18 residues. Looked up from germline, CDR1 is MNHEY and CDR2 is SMNVEV (reference sequence). V lost 0 bases, J lost 7 bases, and 17 bases stayed unmatched. The CDR3 coding sequence is TGTGCCAGCAGTTTATCGCCCTTCCAAGGGGGCTTCACGAGTGAAGCTTTCTTT. Residues: CASSLSPFQGGFTSEAFF.

The V call is TRBV19, the J call TRBJ1-2; the D gene is possibly TRBD1 (5 bases). The CDR3 length is 14 residues. Trimming took 3 bases from V and 4 from J, leaving 12 bases between them. The germline V gene has CDR1 LNHDA and CDR2 SQIVND (reference sequence). The CDR3 reads CASSITTDLYGYTF. The CDR3 DNA reads as TGTGCCAGTAGTATCACGACAGACCTCTATGGCTACACCTTC.

V gene TRBV19 combines with J gene TRBJ2-7; possibly TRBD2 for D (6 bases). Between the trimmed V and J ends, which lost 3 bases and 3 bases, there was a span of 15 bases. Germline V gives CDR1 LNHDA, CDR2 SQIVND (reference sequence). The CDR3 is 15 residues long. The CDR3 DNA reads as TGTGCCAGTAGTATTGAGGCAGTGGGAGGCTACGAGCAGTACTTC. As protein: CASSIEAVGGYEQYF.

This chain joins TRBV7-3 and TRBJ1-3, with D hard to call. V was shortened by 1 base and J by 0 bases, with 7 bases between the two germline ends. The CDR3 length is 15 residues. In germline, CDR1 is SGHTA, CDR2 FQGTGA. The CDR3 coding sequence is TGTGCCAGCAGCTTAAGAGGCAGCTCTGGAAACACCATATATTTT. Translated: CASSLRGSSGNTIYF.

The genes are TRBV3-1 (or the pseudogene TRBV3-2) and TRBJ2-5; 10 bases map to TRBD1. Germline-derived CDR1 and CDR2 are LGHDT and YNNKEL (reference sequence). The CDR3 spans 14 residues. The junction had 4 bases not matched to a gene; V was cut back by 2 bases and J by 7 bases. The CDR3 DNA reads TGTGCCAGCAGCCAACGACAGGGGGCCGGGACCCAGTACTTC. Its protein product is CASSQRQGAGTQYF.

This clone is termed medium-sized (0.01 to 0.1%). The chain couples TRBV7-3 to TRBJ1-6, with D possibly TRBD1 on 6 matching bases. The CDR3 loop spans 16 amino acids. Deletions cut 1 base from V and 4 bases from J, with 11 bases between. The germline CDR1 and CDR2 sequences are SGHTA and FQGTGA. CDR3 amino acids: CASSLMPGQYNSPLHF. CDR3 DNA: TGTGCCAGCAGCTTAATGCCTGGACAGTATAATTCACCCCTCCACTTT.

The chain recombines TRBV9 with TRBJ1-4, with D uncertain. Germline assignment: CDR1 SGDLS and CDR2 YYNGEE. The CDR3 totals 14 residues. Deletions cut 2 bases from V and 2 bases from J, with 7 bases between. In DNA form, the CDR3 reads TGTGCCAGCAGCGTCTTGGGCACTAATGAAAAACTGTTTTTT. Its translation: CASSVLGTNEKLFF.

This CDR3 reads CASSELAGFHEQYF. The CDR3 DNA sequence: TGTGCCAGCAGTGAGCTAGCGGGGTTCCACGAGCAGTACTTC. The chain recombines TRBV2 with TRBJ2-7, with 9 bases fitting TRBD2. From germline, CDR1 is SNHLY and CDR2 FYNNEI. The length of the CDR3 is 14 residues. V shed 3 bases, J shed 5 bases, and the junction held 5 bases outside the gene matches.

The chain links TRBV2 to TRBJ1-4, with D possibly TRBD1 on 5 matching bases. Per the germline V gene, CDR1 is SNHLY and CDR2 is FYNNEI. Deletions cut 3 bases from V and 11 bases from J, with 10 bases between. There are 12 residues in the CDR3. CDR3 sequence: CASSDEGRKLFF. The CDR3 DNA reads TGTGCCAGCAGTGATGAGGGGAGGAAACTGTTTTTT. Supplemented by reference TRBV2 and TRBJ1-4, the full variable domain reads EPEVTQTPSHQVTQMGQEVILRCVPISNHLYFYWYRQILGQKVEFLVSFYNNEISEKSEIFDDQFSVERPDGSNFTLKIRSTKLEDSAMYFCASSDEGRKLFFGSGTQLSVL.

The genes are TRBV27 and TRBJ2-7, with a possible D match to TRBD2 (5 bases). With 2 bases removed from V and 3 bases from J, the gap between germline ends came to 11 bases. Germline CDR1 and CDR2: MNHEY and SMNVEV (reference sequence). CDR3 length equals 14 residues. CDR3 DNA sequence: TGTGCCAGCAGTTTAAATGGAGGCGACTACGAGCAGTACTTC. Amino acids: CASSLNGGDYEQYF.

This sequence joins TRBV18 and TRBJ1-3; D not certain. CDR1 and CDR2 (germline): KGHSH, LQKENI. CDR3 size: 18 residues. V dropped 3 bases and J dropped 0 bases, with 18 bases sitting between them. The CDR3: CASSPGGRVPLSGNTIYF. CDR3 bases: TGTGCCAGCTCACCCGGAGGCCGGGTACCGCTCTCTGGAAACACCATATATTTT.

This rearrangement joins TRBV29-1 to TRBJ2-1, with a possible D match to TRBD1 (6 bases). V gave up 3 bases and J gave up 6 bases, with 15 bases separating them. Germline-derived CDR1 and CDR2 are SQVTM and ANQGSEA. The CDR3 runs to 14 residues. The CDR3 loop reads CSVDRGGMGNEQFF. In DNA form, the CDR3 reads TGCAGCGTTGATAGAGGGGGAATGGGCAATGAGCAGTTCTTC.

This clone appeared a single time. The chain links TRBV4-2 to TRBJ2-1, with D uncertain. The V and J ends lost 3 bases and 10 bases respectively, with 16 bases between them. Germline loops: CDR1 LGHNA, CDR2 YNFKEQ. The CDR3 sequence is 14 residues long. The CDR3 coding sequence is TGTGCCAGCAGCCAGGCCGAACTACGGCCGGAGCAGTTCTTC. Protein sequence: CASSQAELRPEQFF.

The rearrangement links TRBV23-1 to TRBJ2-7; TRBD1 agrees at 7 bases. Being an ORF, TRBV23-1 has a function that is uncertain. There are 11 residues in the CDR3. CDR3 region: CATRTGAREYF. The CDR3 coding sequence is TGCGCTACTCGTACAGGGGCCCGAGAGTACTTC.

This clone was counted a few times. V is TRBV7-3 and J is TRBJ2-7; 9 bases map to TRBD1. The V and J ends lost 0 bases and 4 bases, in that order; junction bases with no gene match: 1. Germline V CDR1 and CDR2: SGHTA, FQGTGA. This CDR3 region has 14 residues. The CDR3 loop is CASSLTGQGYEQYF. In nucleotides, the CDR3 is TGTGCCAGCAGCTTAACAGGACAGGGGTACGAGCAGTACTTC.

This chain joins TRBV7-6 and TRBJ1-4, with a weak D call TRBD1 (6 bases). Trimming shortened V by 1 base and J by 5 bases, and 11 bases separated the two germline ends. The germline CDR1 and CDR2 sequences are SGHVS and FNYEAQ. The CDR3 contains 15 residues. CDR3 residues: CASSLGGGLNEKLFF. CDR3 nucleotides: TGTGCCAGCAGCTTAGGGGGGGGCTTAAATGAAAAACTGTTTTTT.

This clone came up once. The chain combines TRBV24-1 with TRBJ2-3; perhaps TRBD1 as D (7 bases). The CDR3 has 20 residues. V was shortened by 3 bases and J by 3 bases, with 27 bases between the two germline ends. Germline V gene lookup returns CDR1 KGHDR and CDR2 SFDVKD. The CDR3 DNA reads TGTGCCACCAGTGATAGTCGGACAGGTCTGCTTGGAGGGGCTACAGATACGCAGTATTTT. Translation: CATSDSRTGLLGGATDTQYF.

This clone was picked up one time. The chain links TRBV24-1 to TRBJ1-2; D not certain. Germline V gene lookup returns CDR1 KGHDR and CDR2 SFDVKD. The CDR3 is 12 residues long. V lost 0 bases and J lost 8, with 6 bases in between. The CDR3 protein is CATSDLSRGYTF. Here the CDR3 DNA reads TGTGCCACCAGTGATTTGAGTCGGGGCTACACCTTC.